This T cell receptor (beta chain) comes out of a study of beta chain features in type 1 diabetes. Study results and caveats: TCRB CDR3 length was moderately but significantly reduced in all four CD4+ subsets of Type 1 diabetes patients.

Expressed TCRB transcripts were sequenced, since all the RNA that had been isolated was reverse transcribed. Method: immunoSEQ multiplex PCR; TCRdb's copy keeps in-frame clones and lacks some. The data show hundreds of thousands of clones, with over 11% seen just once and less than 0.04% held by the top ten. As for this clone: The antigen is not known.

Germline CDR1 and CDR2: SGDLS and YYNGEE. V shed 0 bases, J shed 7 bases, and the junction held 6 bases outside the gene matches. CDR3 size: 14 residues. This receptor was taken from a man younger than 35 with type 1 diabetes. The gene calls are TRBV9 and TRBJ1-2; TRBD1 agrees at 7 bases. Sequenced sample: naive CD4+ T cells from blood. The chain's CDR3 is CASSVGGGEGGYTF. As DNA, the CDR3 is TGTGCCAGCAGCGTAGGAGGGGGCGAAGGTGGCTACACCTTC. Filled out from reference TRBV9 and TRBJ1-2, the complete variable domain reads DSGVTQTPKHLITATGQRVTLRCSPRSGDLSVYWYQQSLDQGLQFLIQYYNGEERAKGNILERFSAQQFPDLHSELNLSSLELGDSALYFCASSVGGGEGGYTFGSGTRLTVV.